This entry describes one TCR beta chain. The germline CDR1 and CDR2 sequences are ENHRY and SYGVKD. CDR3 length: 14 residues. Trimming cost V 7 bases and J 2 bases; bases outside gene matches: 3. TCRdb ran MiXCR on the RACE reads and lists one entry per CDR3 protein. The sample lists a few hundred thousand distinct CDR3 sequences; approximately 5.8% were seen once. This specimen belongs to a study of human T cells and chemical hapten exposure. Study details: For the roughly 26-week duration of the study, patients were given weekly doses of diphenylcyclopropenone on the scalp. Patients were mainly female, each with alopecia areata, totalis or universalis.

Time point specified: pre-sensitization, week 0. Treatment denoted: therapeutic diphenylcyclopropenone sensitization with weekly scalp DPC. Here the sequenced sample was whole blood, taken in connection with sensitization to the hapten diphenylcyclopropenone (DPC). The V gene is TRBV10-3, the J gene TRBJ2-3, with 10 bases lining up with TRBD1. The sequence derives from a woman aged 18 to 35 with alopecia areata. Some clones in this sample may be carry-over from other donors' samples. The CDR3 spells CAITGQGVTDTQYF. CDR3 nucleotides: TGTGCCATCACCGGACAGGGGGTCACAGATACGCAGTATTTT.